The subject of this entry is one TCR beta chain. Sequencing used immunoSEQ multiplex PCR; TCRdb keeps in-frame clones, though not all of them. Counted here are roughly 300,000 clones, roughly 86% occurring once; the ten biggest clones make up 6.5% to 9.5%. This specimen comes from a study of blood T cell repertoires in COVID-19. J gave up 7 bases and V 6 bases, and 14 bases lay outside the gene matches. Germline V CDR1 and CDR2: ENHRY, SYGVKD. The CDR3 contains 15 residues. This sequence joins TRBV10-3 and TRBJ1-2, with 7 bases fitting TRBD1. The sequence came from a woman aged 45-59 years who had recovered from COVID-19. Sequenced input: peripheral blood. The CDR3 sequence is CAISRDSEGLGGYTF. The CDR3 region has the DNA TGTGCCATCAGCCGGGACAGTGAGGGATTGGGTGGCTACACCTTC.